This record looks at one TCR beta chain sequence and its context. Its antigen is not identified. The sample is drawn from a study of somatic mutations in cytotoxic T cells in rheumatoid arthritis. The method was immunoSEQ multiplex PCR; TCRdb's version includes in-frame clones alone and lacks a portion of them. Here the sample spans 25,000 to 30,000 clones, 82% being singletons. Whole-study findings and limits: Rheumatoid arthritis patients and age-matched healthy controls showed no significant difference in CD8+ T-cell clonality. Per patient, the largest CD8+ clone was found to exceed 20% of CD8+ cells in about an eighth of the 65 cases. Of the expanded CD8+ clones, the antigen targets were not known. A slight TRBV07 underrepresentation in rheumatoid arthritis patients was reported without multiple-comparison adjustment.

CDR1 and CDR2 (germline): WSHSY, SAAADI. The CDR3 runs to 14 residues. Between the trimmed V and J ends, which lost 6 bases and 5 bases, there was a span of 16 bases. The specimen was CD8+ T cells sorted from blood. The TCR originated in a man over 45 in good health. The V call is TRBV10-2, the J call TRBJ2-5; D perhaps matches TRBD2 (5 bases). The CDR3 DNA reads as TGCGCCAGCAGAGGAGAGGGCCTGAGGGAGACCCAGTACTTC. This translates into CASRGEGLRETQYF.